This T cell receptor (beta chain) appears in the sequencing data of a study of early T cells in non-severe SARS-CoV-2 infection. Only a few counts were recorded for this clonotype. The CDR3 totals 15 residues. Molecules of cDNA were individually given unique molecular identifiers that were attached to them. TCRdb passed the 5' RACE reads through MiXCR, listing each CDR3 protein once. The sample contains about 40,000 distinct CDR3 sequences, about 5.2% of which appear only once. The rearrangement joins TRBV3-2 to TRBJ2-3; the table's D call TRBD2 went unverified against the DNA. TRBV3-2 is tagged as a pseudogene. The sample consisted of whole blood, taken at baseline. The clonotype originates from an adult who was a healthcare worker with PCR-confirmed SARS-CoV-2 infection or an uninfected control (not recorded which). The CDR3 spells CASSRETSGRDTQYF. CDR3 bases: TGTGCCAGCAGCCGAGAGACTAGCGGACGAGATACGCAGTATTTT.